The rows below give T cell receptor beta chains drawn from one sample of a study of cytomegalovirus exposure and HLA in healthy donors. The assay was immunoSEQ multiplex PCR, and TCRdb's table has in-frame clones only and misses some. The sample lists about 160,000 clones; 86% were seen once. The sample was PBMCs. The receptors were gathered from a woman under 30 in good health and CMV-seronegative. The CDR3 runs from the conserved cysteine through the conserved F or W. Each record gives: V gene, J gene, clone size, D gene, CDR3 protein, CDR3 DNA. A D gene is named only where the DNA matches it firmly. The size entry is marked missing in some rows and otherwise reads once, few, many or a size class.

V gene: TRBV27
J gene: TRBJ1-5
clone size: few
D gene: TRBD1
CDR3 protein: CASRGGLGNQPQHF
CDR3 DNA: TGTGCCAGCAGAGGGGGCTTGGGCAATCAGCCCCAGCATTTT

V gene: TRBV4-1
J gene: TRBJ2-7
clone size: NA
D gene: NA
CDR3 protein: CASSQVATYEQYF
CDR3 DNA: TGCGCCAGCAGCCAAGTGGCCACCTACGAGCAGTACTTC

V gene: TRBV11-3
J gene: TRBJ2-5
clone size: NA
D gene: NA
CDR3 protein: CASSFSTGTQYF
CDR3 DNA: TGTGCCAGCAGCTTTTCTACAGGGACCCAGTACTTC

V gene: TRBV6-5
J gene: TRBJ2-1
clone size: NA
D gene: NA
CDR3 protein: CASSSLDSSTTEQFF
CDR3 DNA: TGTGCCAGCAGTTCCCTGGACAGTTCTACAACTGAGCAGTTCTTC

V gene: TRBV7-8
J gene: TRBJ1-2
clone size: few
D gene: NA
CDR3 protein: CASSPGGTTGIGYTF
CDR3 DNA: TGTGCCAGCAGTCCGGGGGGTACTACGGGGATTGGCTACACCTTC

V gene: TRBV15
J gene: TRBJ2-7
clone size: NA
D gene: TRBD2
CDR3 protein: CATSTEIAGNSYEQYF
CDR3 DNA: TGTGCCACCAGCACCGAAATAGCGGGGAACTCCTACGAGCAGTACTTC

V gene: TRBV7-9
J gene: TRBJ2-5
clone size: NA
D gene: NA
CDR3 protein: CASSSGLFQETQYF
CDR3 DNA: TGTGCCAGCAGCTCCGGACTCTTTCAAGAGACCCAGTACTTC

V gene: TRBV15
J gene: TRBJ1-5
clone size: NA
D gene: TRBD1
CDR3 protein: CATASSGTGYQPQHF
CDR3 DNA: TGTGCCACCGCTTCCTCCGGGACAGGGTATCAGCCCCAGCATTTT

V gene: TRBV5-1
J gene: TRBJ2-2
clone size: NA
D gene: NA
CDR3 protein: CASSKERALNPITGELFF
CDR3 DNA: TGCGCCAGCAGTAAGGAGCGGGCCCTGAACCCCATCACCGGGGAGCTGTTTTTT

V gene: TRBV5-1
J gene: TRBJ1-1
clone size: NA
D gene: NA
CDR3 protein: CASSAQGRDTEAFF
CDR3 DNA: TGCGCCAGCAGCGCACAGGGTCGGGACACTGAAGCTTTCTTT

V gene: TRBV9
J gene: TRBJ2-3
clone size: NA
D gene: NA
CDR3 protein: CASSVGDPRSDTQYF
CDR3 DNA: TGTGCCAGCAGCGTGGGTGACCCGAGGTCAGATACGCAGTATTTT

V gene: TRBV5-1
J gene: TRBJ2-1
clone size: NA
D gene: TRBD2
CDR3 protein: CASSDRGDRPGQFF
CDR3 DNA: TGCGCCAGCAGCGACCGGGGGGACCGACCGGGGCAGTTCTTC

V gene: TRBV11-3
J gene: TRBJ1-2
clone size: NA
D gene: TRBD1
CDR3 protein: CASSSRRDRESTF
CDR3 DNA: TGTGCCAGCAGCTCTCGACGGGACAGGGAGTCCACCTTC

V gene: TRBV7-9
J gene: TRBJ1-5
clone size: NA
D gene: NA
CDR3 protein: CASSLDAYNQPQHF
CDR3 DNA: TGTGCCAGCAGCTTAGACGCCTACAATCAGCCCCAGCATTTT